The 27 T cell receptor beta chains below were found in one sample sequenced in a study of T cells in Graves' hyperthyroidism and ophthalmopathy. Amplified regions were TCR beta CDR3 sequences from RNA transcripts. In the first-round RT-PCR of the TCR CDR3, the HTBI primer set was used. Each CDR3 protein is one row after TCRdb ran MiXCR on the multiplex PCR reads. This sample has 600,000 or so distinct CDR3 sequences, with about half found just once. Sequenced: peripheral blood or thyroid tissue (not recorded which). The source of these receptors is a young woman with Graves' hyperthyroidism.

This clonotype occurred a few times. The chain is built from TRBV9 and TRBJ1-2, with D perhaps TRBD1 (5 bases). Germline assignment: CDR1 SGDLS and CDR2 YYNGEE. With 4 bases removed from V and 6 bases from J, the gap between germline ends came to 19 bases. The CDR3 loop spans 15 amino acids. CDR3 nucleotide sequence: TGTGCCAGCAGCCAAGGCGCAGGGTACTTCGATGGCTACACCTTC. Translated: CASSQGAGYFDGYTF.

The V and J genes are TRBV2 and TRBJ1-1, with D hard to call. V dropped 8 bases and J dropped 1 base, with 17 bases sitting between them. Germline V lookup: CDR1 SNHLY, CDR2 FYNNEI. The CDR3 length is 15 residues. The DNA for the CDR3 is TGTGCCAGCTCACCCTACGTTAACGAGAACACTGAAGCTTTCTTT. Translated, it gives CASSPYVNENTEAFF.

This clonotype appeared a single time. This could be a read error, since a much larger clone is one nucleotide away. This rearrangement joins TRBV10-2 to TRBJ2-7; 14 bases line up with TRBD2. Germline lookup yields CDR1 WSHSY and CDR2 SAAADI. The ends lost 8 bases at V and 12 bases at J; junction bases unmatched: 12. The CDR3 has 14 residues. The CDR3 reads CASRGLAGGDGRYF. DNA for the CDR3: TGCGCCAGCCGAGGACTAGCGGGAGGTGACGGGCGGTACTTC.

V usage is TRBV29-1 and J usage is TRBJ2-7; 8 nucleotides match TRBD2. This CDR3 is built from 18 residues. The germline CDR1 and CDR2 sequences are SQVTM and ANQGSEA. Losses at the gene ends were 3 bases for V and 3 bases for J; bases not matched to a gene: 19. Here the CDR3 reads CSVEGTTDLAGTFYEQYF. CDR3 sequence (DNA): TGCAGCGTTGAGGGAACGACAGATTTAGCGGGAACTTTCTACGAGCAGTACTTC.

The chain recombines TRBV20-1 with TRBJ1-2; 7 bases are a match to TRBD1. This CDR3 region has 13 residues. J was trimmed by 2 bases and V by 3 bases; bases with no gene match: 3. Germline CDR1 and CDR2: DFQATT and SNEGSKA (reference sequence). The CDR3 DNA is TGCAGTGCTAGGGACAGGATAAACTATGGCTACACCTTC. It is translated as CSARDRINYGYTF.

Turning to this clonotype: Compared with germline, one end of the junction differs, possibly owing to a read error. V and J are TRBV10-3 and TRBJ2-7; TRBD1 aligns across 8 bases. This CDR3 has 14 residues. Germline V gives CDR1 ENHRY, CDR2 SYGVKD. The CDR3 here is CASSDLTGAYEQYF. The DNA for the CDR3 is TGTGCCAGCAGTGACCTGACAGGGGCCTACGAGCAGTACTTC.

The chain joins TRBV9 to TRBJ1-1; D is possibly TRBD1 (6 bases). The germline V and J ends were trimmed by 3 bases and 3 bases, with 9 bases remaining between them. The CDR3 has 13 residues. Germline V gene data show CDR1 as SGDLS and CDR2 as YYNGEE. CDR3 nucleotide sequence: TGTGCCAGCAGCGCGCACAGGGACACTGAAGCTTTCTTT. Amino acids: CASSAHRDTEAFF.

This chain links TRBV10-3 with TRBJ2-5, with TRBD2 matching over 9 bases. The length of the CDR3 is 17 residues. The ends lost 4 bases at V and 2 bases at J; junction bases unmatched: 11. Germline assignment: CDR1 ENHRY and CDR2 SYGVKD. CDR3 sequence reads: CAISARDGSGSQETQYF. CDR3 in DNA: TGTGCCATCAGTGCTAGAGATGGTAGCGGGAGTCAAGAGACCCAGTACTTC.

This clonotype occurred a few times. V and J are TRBV27 and TRBJ2-7; D is perhaps TRBD2 (5 bases). Looked up from germline, CDR1 is MNHEY and CDR2 is SMNVEV (reference sequence). Trimming cost V 3 bases and J 5 bases, with 23 bases left between them. The CDR3 spans 17 residues. CDR3 loop: CASSFGSGRLESNEQYF. The CDR3 bases are TGTGCCAGCAGTTTTGGGAGTGGACGGCTGGAATCGAACGAGCAGTACTTC.

In its sample, this clonotype was seen a few times. The chain couples TRBV24-1 to TRBJ2-5; possible D gene TRBD2, 5 bases. The CDR3 is 15 amino acids. V lost 0 bases, J lost 4 bases, and 11 bases lay in between. Germline assignment: CDR1 KGHDR and CDR2 SFDVKD. The CDR3 DNA is TGTGCCACCAGTGATTTGGGGTTGGGGAGAGAGACCCAGTACTTC. Translation: CATSDLGLGRETQYF.

This clonotype was seen ten or more times. The rearrangement uses TRBV7-3 and TRBJ1-6; no firm D call. The length of the CDR3 is 13 residues. Germline-derived CDR1 and CDR2 are SGHTA and FQGTGA. V was cut by 3 bases and J by 8 bases, with 8 bases left in between. The CDR3 here is CASSFSPDSPLHF. CDR3 DNA: TGTGCCAGCAGCTTTAGTCCGGATTCACCCCTCCACTTT.

The rearrangement uses TRBV12-2 and TRBJ2-7. TRBV12-2 is a documented pseudogene. The CDR3 covers 15 residues. The CDR3 protein is CASSVEGDDSYEQYF. DNA for the CDR3: TGTGCCAGCAGCGTTGAAGGAGACGACTCCTACGAGCAGTACTTC.

This clonotype was picked up a small number of times. The genes are TRBV19 and TRBJ2-7, with 11 bases identical to TRBD2. Trimming cost V 5 bases and J 6 bases; bases outside gene matches: 9. Per the germline V gene, CDR1 is LNHDA and CDR2 is SQIVND (reference sequence). The CDR3 runs 15 residues. CDR3: CASSFQLAGEGEQYF. The CDR3 region has the DNA TGTGCCAGTAGTTTCCAACTAGCGGGAGAGGGCGAGCAGTACTTC.

The chain has TRBV11-2 and TRBJ2-7; 8 bases map to TRBD2. Per germline, CDR1 SGHAT and CDR2 FQNNGV. The ends lost 6 bases at V and 5 bases at J; junction bases unmatched: 9. This CDR3 has 14 amino acids. The CDR3 region is CASSYGLAGNEQYF. The CDR3 DNA follows: TGTGCCAGCAGTTACGGGCTAGCGGGTAACGAGCAGTACTTC.

This clonotype has at least ten counts. The chain carries TRBV2 and TRBJ1-1; D remains ambiguous. Germline assignment: CDR1 SNHLY and CDR2 FYNNEI. Between the trimmed V and J ends, which lost 1 base and 4 bases, there was a span of 7 bases. The CDR3 is 13 residues long. Written as DNA, the CDR3 is TGTGCCAGCAGTGAAGACGTAGGCACTGAAGCTTTCTTT. Protein sequence: CASSEDVGTEAFF.

This clonotype occurred once. The final CDR3 position lacks the conserved phenylalanine or tryptophan, pointing to a likely read error. The chain uses TRBV29-1 and TRBJ1-2; 8 bases fit TRBD1. The CDR3 covers 14 residues. J gave up 6 bases and V 0 bases, and 6 bases lay outside the gene matches. CDR1 and CDR2 from the germline V gene are SQVTM and ANQGSEA. CDR3 loop: CSVEEAGGDDGYTL. CDR3 DNA: TGCAGCGTTGAAGAAGCAGGGGGCGATGATGGCTACACCCTC.

With respect to this clonotype: A read error is possible here, since a much larger clone lies one base away. The rearrangement uses TRBV7-2 and TRBJ1-1; D not resolved. Germline V gene sequence: CDR1 SGHTA, CDR2 FQGNSA. Deletions cut 5 bases from V and 3 bases from J, with 16 bases between. This CDR3 is 15 amino acids long. The chain's CDR3 is CASSATASPDTEAFF. CDR3 coding DNA: TGTGCCAGCAGCGCCACAGCGAGCCCCGACACTGAAGCTTTCTTT. The full variable domain, with the rest looked up from reference TRBV7-2 and TRBJ1-1, is GAGVSQSPSNKVTEKGKDVELRCDPISGHTALYWYRQSLGQGLEFLIYFQGNSAPDKSGLPSDRFSAERTGGSVSTLTIQRTQQEDSAVYLCASSATASPDTEAFFGQGTRLTVV.

On this clonotype itself: The missing conserved phenylalanine or tryptophan at the end of this CDR3 makes a read error likely. The DNA of the CDR3 is TGTGCCAGCAGCTGGGACGGAAACTATGGCTACACCCCC. This encodes CASSWDGNYGYTP. This chain uses TRBV7-2 with TRBJ1-2; D is possibly TRBD1 (5 bases). This CDR3 comprises 13 residues. The germline V and J ends were trimmed by 4 bases and 2 bases, with 8 bases remaining between them. Germline V gene sequence: CDR1 SGHTA, CDR2 FQGNSA.

The chain links TRBV7-2 to TRBJ1-6; 9 positions match TRBD1. The CDR3 is 16 amino acids. With 5 bases clipped from V and 16 bases from J, the junction kept 18 bases outside the gene matches. Germline CDR1 reads SGHTA; CDR2 reads FQGNSA. The CDR3 DNA follows: TGTGCCAGCAGCCACCTCCTAGGGACAGGGCCTCTGGTACTCCACTTT. Protein product: CASSHLLGTGPLVLHF. Full variable domain (remainder filled in from reference TRBV7-2 and TRBJ1-6): GAGVSQSPSNKVTEKGKDVELRCDPISGHTALYWYRQSLGQGLEFLIYFQGNSAPDKSGLPSDRFSAERTGGSVSTLTIQRTQQEDSAVYLCASSHLLGTGPLVLHFGNGTRLTVT.

Many counts were recorded for this clonotype. This chain connects TRBV10-3 to TRBJ1-2; 7 nucleotides line up with TRBD1. This CDR3 has 16 residues. Germline-derived CDR1 and CDR2 are ENHRY and SYGVKD. The ends lost 6 bases at V and 0 bases at J; junction bases unmatched: 10. In DNA form, the CDR3 reads TGTGCCATCAGCCTAGACAGGGACCTAGCTAACTATGGCTACACCTTC. It encodes CAISLDRDLANYGYTF.

Here the CDR3 reads CSLLHRDRGNTEAFF. The CDR3 DNA sequence: TGCAGCCTCCTCCACCGGGACAGGGGTAACACTGAAGCTTTCTTT. This rearrangement joins TRBV29-1 to TRBJ1-1, with TRBD1 identical over 10 bases. This CDR3 has 15 amino acids. Germline V lookup: CDR1 SQVTM, CDR2 ANQGSEA. V lost 8 bases and J lost 2; bases outside the gene matches: 11.

CDR3 amino acids: CASALRGQGDGYTF. Written as DNA, the CDR3 is TGTGCCAGCGCTCTTAGGGGACAGGGGGATGGCTACACCTTC. The chain employs TRBV6-1 and TRBJ1-2; 11 positions agree with TRBD1. CDR3 size: 14 residues. The ends lost 8 bases at V and 6 bases at J; junction bases unmatched: 8. CDR1 is MNHNS, CDR2 SASEGT, per germline.

The gene calls are TRBV6-5 and TRBJ2-2; D possibly corresponds to TRBD2 (6 bases). The CDR3 covers 15 residues. The germline V gene encodes CDR1 MNHEY and CDR2 SVGAGI. Trimming shortened V by 3 bases and J by 3 bases, and 11 bases separated the two germline ends. CDR3 residues: CASSYVGGHTGELFF. In nucleotides, the CDR3 is TGTGCCAGCAGTTATGTGGGAGGCCACACCGGGGAGCTGTTTTTT.

In its sample, this clonotype was seen a few times. This chain connects TRBV19 to TRBJ1-4; D is uncertain. This CDR3 region has 14 residues. V was cut by 1 base and J by 2 bases, with 5 bases left in between. The germline V gene encodes CDR1 LNHDA and CDR2 SQIVND (reference sequence). The CDR3 reads CASSIGQTNEKLFF. The CDR3 DNA reads as TGTGCCAGTAGTATAGGCCAGACTAATGAAAAACTGTTTTTT.

This clonotype was counted at least ten times. V is TRBV7-9 and J is TRBJ1-2, with a possible D match to TRBD1 (5 bases). Germline CDR1 SEHNR, CDR2 FQNEAQ (reference sequence). The germline V and J ends were trimmed by 5 bases and 1 base, with 11 bases remaining between them. The CDR3 is made up of 14 amino acids. CDR3 in amino acids: CASSQATDNYGYTF. Here the CDR3 DNA reads TGTGCCAGCAGCCAAGCGACAGATAACTATGGCTACACCTTC.

This clonotype was seen ten or more times. This chain links TRBV15 with TRBJ1-3; D is unclear. The V end was cut by 0 bases, the J end by 0 bases, with 6 bases between. Germline V gene sequence: CDR1 LNHNV, CDR2 YYDKDF (reference sequence). CDR3 length: 15 residues. The CDR3 DNA reads as TGTGCCACCAGCAGAGAACGAGTCTCTGGAAACACCATATATTTT. Translating it yields CATSRERVSGNTIYF.

This clonotype is a singleton in its sample. This chain uses TRBV20-1 with TRBJ2-1, with no clear D. The V gene's germline CDR1 is DFQATT and CDR2 SNEGSKA (reference sequence). Trimming took 6 bases from V and 3 from J, leaving 12 bases between them. This CDR3 spans 13 amino acids. CDR3 in amino acids: CSAYPPGYNEQFF. The CDR3 nucleotides read TGCAGTGCCTATCCCCCTGGCTACAATGAGCAGTTCTTC.